These 18 T cell receptor beta chains came from one sample sequenced in a study of T-cell memory formation after mild COVID-19. TCRdb independently ran MiXCR on the 5' RACE reads; one entry per CDR3 protein. The sample consists of around 310,000 distinct CDR3 sequences, approximately 16% of them appearing once. The sample consisted of PBMCs or a T cell subset sorted from them (not recorded which). Receptors were obtained from a man younger than 30 who had mild COVID-19 (a few samples of this study predate the infection). Cell type and time point are not known.

The genes are TRBV2 and TRBJ1-2; D is unclear. V lost 2 bases, J lost 4 bases, and 14 bases lay in between. Germline loops: CDR1 SNHLY, CDR2 FYNNEI. This CDR3 is built from 15 residues. CDR3 sequence reads: CASSESSEFIYGYTF. The DNA for the CDR3 is TGTGCCAGCAGTGAATCCAGCGAGTTCATCTATGGCTACACCTTC. Full variable domain (missing parts from reference TRBV2 and TRBJ1-2): EPEVTQTPSHQVTQMGQEVILRCVPISNHLYFYWYRQILGQKVEFLVSFYNNEISEKSEIFDDQFSVERPDGSNFTLKIRSTKLEDSAMYFCASSESSEFIYGYTFGSGTRLTVV.

The V call is TRBV7-6, the J call TRBJ1-1; D gene unclear. Trimming took 4 bases from V and 0 from J, leaving 9 bases between them. The CDR3 runs 14 residues. CDR1 and CDR2 from the germline V gene are SGHVS and FNYEAQ. The CDR3 sequence is CASSSELVNTEAFF. The CDR3 nucleotides read TGTGCCAGCAGCTCGGAGTTGGTGAACACTGAAGCTTTCTTT.

This clonotype was counted between two and nine times. The V and J genes are TRBV7-9 and TRBJ2-1, with a tentative D call TRBD1 (6 bases). Trimming took 4 bases from V and 0 from J, leaving 7 bases between them. This CDR3 has 14 amino acids. Germline V lookup: CDR1 SEHNR, CDR2 FQNEAQ (reference sequence). CDR3 in amino acids: CASSSDSSYNEQFF. Here the CDR3 DNA reads TGTGCCAGCAGCTCGGACAGCTCCTACAATGAGCAGTTCTTC.

The CDR3 sequence is CASNRLAGLAGELFF. The DNA of the CDR3 is TGTGCCAGCAACCGACTAGCGGGGTTAGCCGGGGAGCTGTTTTTT. J is TRBJ2-2 and V is TRBV2; 11 nucleotides match TRBD2. With 7 bases clipped from V and 6 bases from J, the junction kept 7 bases outside the gene matches. The CDR3 loop spans 15 amino acids. Germline CDR1 SNHLY, CDR2 FYNNEI.

This clonotype was seen only a few times. V is TRBV20-1 and J is TRBJ2-3; 9 positions match TRBD2. Germline V gene data show CDR1 as DFQATT and CDR2 as SNEGSKA (reference sequence). Trimming cost V 0 bases and J 6 bases; bases outside gene matches: 10. The CDR3 is made up of 16 amino acids. CDR3 residues: CSARDNPSGDTDTQYF. The CDR3 bases are TGCAGTGCTAGAGATAACCCTAGCGGGGACACGGATACGCAGTATTTT.

The table lists this clonotype with a few counts. The J gene is TRBJ2-7, the V gene TRBV25-1, with a weak D call TRBD1 (5 bases). The germline gives CDR1 MGHDK, CDR2 SYGVNS. The CDR3 runs 12 residues. V dropped 6 bases and J dropped 3 bases, with 9 bases sitting between them. Here the CDR3 DNA reads TGTGCCAGCAGCGACAGCCTCTACGAGCAGTACTTC. This translates into CASSDSLYEQYF.

The genes are TRBV27 and TRBJ2-1; 7 bases map to TRBD2. From germline, CDR1 is MNHEY and CDR2 SMNVEV (reference sequence). The CDR3 runs to 15 residues. V lost 4 bases and J lost 3; bases outside the gene matches: 6. In nucleotides, the CDR3 is TGTGCCAGCAGTTCTCGGGACTACTTCTACAATGAGCAGTTCTTC. It translates to CASSSRDYFYNEQFF.

This clonotype was detected a few times. The genes are TRBV20-1 and TRBJ2-1; the D gene could be TRBD1 or TRBD2 (6 bases each). V shed 7 bases and J shed 3 bases, with 16 bases lying between them. CDR3 length equals 14 residues. CDR1 is DFQATT and CDR2 is SNEGSKA in the germline V gene (reference sequence). The CDR3 sequence: CSVGGGILYNEQFF. For the CDR3, the DNA is TGCAGTGTGGGGGGCGGCATTCTCTACAATGAGCAGTTCTTC.

The CDR3 sequence: CASSPGRVEAFF. The CDR3 nucleotides are TGTGCCAGCAGCCCGGGTAGGGTAGAAGCTTTCTTT. The chain has TRBV7-9 and TRBJ1-1; D uncertain. The length of the CDR3 is 12 residues. CDR1 is SEHNR and CDR2 is FQNEAQ in the germline V gene (reference sequence). V was shortened by 5 bases and J by 8 bases, with 12 bases between the two germline ends.

J is TRBJ2-2 and V is TRBV11-1, with D unclear. In germline, CDR1 is SGHAT, CDR2 FQDESV (reference sequence). Deletions cut 3 bases from V and 0 bases from J, with 5 bases between. CDR3 length: 14 amino acids. The CDR3 sequence: CASSLRANTGELFF. The CDR3 nucleotides are TGTGCCAGCAGCTTGAGAGCGAACACCGGGGAGCTGTTTTTT. Complete variable domain (other parts from reference TRBV11-1 and TRBJ2-2): EAEVAQSPRYKITEKSQAVAFWCDPISGHATLYWYRQILGQGPELLVQFQDESVVDDSQLPKDRFSAERLKGVDSTLKIQPAELGDSAMYLCASSLRANTGELFFGEGSRLTVL.

This clonotype was found a few times. This chain connects TRBV7-8 to TRBJ1-2; no definite D call. This CDR3 contains 15 residues. Germline values: CDR1 SGHVS, CDR2 FQNEAQ. Trimming took off 5 bases at V and 7 bases at J, with 20 bases between the two ends. The CDR3 is CASSPRSILEVGYTF. Written as DNA, the CDR3 is TGTGCCAGCAGCCCCAGATCTATCCTGGAGGTTGGCTACACCTTC.

This chain links TRBV20-1 with TRBJ2-2; tentatively, D is TRBD1 (6 bases). Trimming removed 5 bases from V and 0 bases from J, with 16 bases in between. Germline CDR1 reads DFQATT; CDR2 reads SNEGSKA (reference sequence). This CDR3 region has 16 residues. This chain's CDR3 is CSAAIQGLSNTGELFF. The CDR3 region has the DNA TGCAGTGCTGCGATTCAGGGGCTATCGAACACCGGGGAGCTGTTTTTT.

The chain couples TRBV5-6 to TRBJ1-5, with D tentatively TRBD1 (5 bases). Germline V gives CDR1 SGHDT, CDR2 YYEEEE. There are 15 residues in the CDR3. Trimming shortened V by 0 bases and J by 3 bases, and 10 bases separated the two germline ends. The DNA for the CDR3 is TGTGCCAGCAGCTTGGTGGGGGGGATCAATCAGCCCCAGCATTTT. This gives the protein CASSLVGGINQPQHF.

There are a few counts of this clonotype. This chain links TRBV7-2 with TRBJ1-2, with TRBD1 identical over 9 bases. Germline loops: CDR1 SGHTA, CDR2 FQGNSA. The CDR3 extends over 13 amino acids. Losses at the gene ends were 7 bases for V and 5 bases for J; bases not matched to a gene: 5. The CDR3 coding sequence is TGTGCCAGCACCCGACAGGGGGAATATGGCTACACCTTC. This codes for CASTRQGEYGYTF.

J is TRBJ2-5 and V is TRBV12-3 or TRBV12-4; D remains ambiguous. V was cut by 5 bases and J by 4 bases, with 8 bases left in between. The CDR3 contains 12 residues. As DNA, the CDR3 is TGTGCCAGCAGTACGGGTCTAGAGACCCAGTACTTC. It specifies CASSTGLETQYF.

This clonotype was detected only a few times. The rearrangement links TRBV4-2 to TRBJ2-2; D is unresolved. The CDR3 has 14 residues. CDR1 is LGHNA, CDR2 YNFKEQ, per germline. V shed 1 base and J shed 3 bases, with 6 bases lying between them. CDR3 nucleotides: TGTGCCAGCAGCCAAGGTTTGGACACCGGGGAGCTGTTTTTT. Its translation: CASSQGLDTGELFF.

The chain has TRBV7-2 and TRBJ2-5, with 8 bases lining up with TRBD2. The CDR3 runs 14 residues. In germline, CDR1 is SGHTA, CDR2 FQGNSA. Trimming took 6 bases from V and 5 from J; bases not matched to a gene: 8. The CDR3 DNA is TGTGCCAGCAGTTCTCTAGCGGGTCGGGAGACCCAGTACTTC. Its protein product is CASSSLAGRETQYF.

The chain couples TRBV7-8 to TRBJ2-6, with 10 bases matching TRBD1. The CDR3 is 21 amino acids. Germline CDR1 is SGHVS and CDR2 is FQNEAQ. The junction had 16 bases not matched to a gene; V was cut back by 4 bases and J by 1 base. CDR3 nucleotides: TGTGCCAGCAGCTCGGTGCGGACAGGGGGAATTCGGATTTCTGGGGCCAACGTCCTGACTTTC. This codes for CASSSVRTGGIRISGANVLTF. Variable domain in full (rest from reference TRBV7-8 and TRBJ2-6): GAGVSQSPRYKVAKRGQDVALRCDPISGHVSLFWYQQALGQGPEFLTYFQNEAQLDKSGLPSDRFFAERPEGSVSTLKIQRTQQEDSAVYLCASSSVRTGGIRISGANVLTFGAGSRLTVL.